This paragraph covers one TCR beta chain sequence. This receptor's antigen is unknown. Base quality data are lacking; no much larger clone is found one base away. The immunoSEQ Assay, a bias-controlled multiplex PCR, was used to amplify TCRbeta CDR3 regions from genomic DNA. Under the source paper's analysis protocol: The number of nucleated cells in each sample was estimated from the amplification of reference gene primers within the assay. To quantify the absolute abundance of each unique TCRbeta CDR3 rearrangement, sequence reads were collapsed and filtered. Productive Simpson clonality was computed per sample as the square root of Simpson's diversity index over productive rearrangements. As stored in TCRdb, this immuneACCESS dataset retains in-frame rearrangements with V and J assigned. A fraction of the clones does not appear; measured against another copy, unresolved V genes explain less than half of the discrepancy, and the remainder lacks a known reason. V and J calls and clone size are given by that table; D and trimming were obtained from the DNA. The table for this sample lists fewer than 350,000 clones; roughly 85% of them were counted only once. Roughly 2.6% of the sample is held by the ten biggest clonotypes.

These data are taken from a study of blood T cell repertoires in COVID-19 (TCRdb year 2020). In the study overall: Samples from collaborators originated in the United States, Italy and Spain and spanned both the acute and convalescent phases of COVID-19. The repertoires were released in a freely available public database intended as a resource for research on the immune response to SARS-CoV-2. Samples were obtained from the ongoing ImmuneRACE study (first 160 participants) and from over 1,000 subjects provided by 6 global collaborators. Deeply sampled blood TCRbeta repertoires from subjects exposed to, actively infected with, or recovered from COVID-19 were included in the dataset. A de-identified subject ID, COVID-19 status, age in years and sex were almost always included in the sample metadata. HLA class I and class II types, where available, came from metadata supplied by the sample provider rather than from assay-based typing. The material from the prospective study consisted of cDNA or gDNA derived from T cells, B-cell-depleted T cells, or PBMCs. The study at large found these results: Clinical and demographic metadata were provided uncurated, with the amount varying by source and participant.

Enrolling through a virtual design, the prospective study's participants ranged in age from roughly 18 to 89 years and lived across 24 United States geographic areas. To assign participants to cohorts, the prospective study relied on clinical history that participants themselves reported in a screening survey and a study questionnaire. Recovered participants in ImmuneRACE Cohort 3 were defined by two consecutive negative NP/OP PCR tests, clearance by a healthcare professional, or resolution of symptoms. In the prospective study, whole blood, serum and a nasopharyngeal or oropharyngeal swab were collected from each participant by mobile phlebotomists. Prospective study participants could optionally give additional blood draws and questionnaires over a roughly 2-month period. Before DNA extraction, prospective study blood samples were shipped either frozen or at room temperature. Its CDR3 holds 13 amino acids, cysteine through phenylalanine. This entry keeps only the CDR3 DNA: 39 bases, framed from base 1. Between the V and J ends, shortened by 5 bases and 1 base respectively, the junction contains 8 bases. Via the germline V gene, CDR1 is SNHLY and CDR2 FYNNEI.

The chain couples TRBV2 to TRBJ1-1, with no confidently assigned D gene. Material for sequencing was PBMCs or T cells enriched from blood (not recorded which). This clonotype was obtained from a woman aged 50 to 60 who had recovered from COVID-19. The CDR3 is CASSNDRNTEAFF. The nucleotide sequence is TGTGCCAGCAGTAATGATAGGAACACTGAAGCTTTCTTT. Supplemented by the reference TRBV2 and TRBJ1-1 proteins around the CDR3, the complete variable domain is EPEVTQTPSHQVTQMGQEVILRCVPISNHLYFYWYRQILGQKVEFLVSFYNNEISEKSEIFDDQFSVERPDGSNFTLKIRSTKLEDSAMYFCASSNDRNTEAFFGQGTRLTVV.